The 15 T cell receptor beta chains in this list originate from one sample, sequenced in a study of early T cells in non-severe SARS-CoV-2 infection. MiXCR, applied by TCRdb to the 5' RACE reads, yields one record per CDR3 protein. The sample consists of about 83,000 distinct CDR3 sequences, more than 13% of them appearing once. The sample comprised whole blood. Source of these receptors: an adult who was a healthcare worker with PCR-confirmed SARS-CoV-2 infection or an uninfected control (not recorded which).

V and J are TRBV2 and TRBJ2-3, with D possibly being TRBD1 (5 bases). The CDR3 is 14 amino acids. V lost 3 bases to trimming and J lost 7 bases, with 14 bases between them. Germline V CDR1 and CDR2: SNHLY, FYNNEI. This CDR3 is CASSDRIGAHTQYF. The CDR3 DNA is TGTGCCAGCAGTGATCGGATAGGGGCGCATACGCAGTATTTT.

The CDR3 nucleotides read TGTGCCAGCTCACCAGGACAGGAGATTAATGGCTACACCTTC. Protein: CASSPGQEINGYTF. V and J are TRBV18 and TRBJ1-2; 7 nucleotides align to TRBD1. The junction had 6 bases not matched to a gene; V was cut back by 2 bases and J by 6 bases. This CDR3 has 14 amino acids. The germline gives CDR1 KGHSH, CDR2 LQKENI.

This clonotype was found a few times. The rearrangement uses TRBV7-3 and TRBJ1-2; D unclear. The CDR3 spans 14 residues. CDR1 and CDR2 from the germline V gene are SGHTA and FQGTGA. V was cut by 3 bases and J by 1 base, with 9 bases left in between. The CDR3 nucleotides are TGTGCCAGCAGCTTGGAAAGTAATAACTATGGCTACACCTTC. Translating it yields CASSLESNNYGYTF.

This clonotype was counted at least ten times. In DNA form, the CDR3 reads TGTGCCAGCAGTGAGGCCTTGTACAATGAGCAGTTCTTC. It codes for CASSEALYNEQFF. The V call is TRBV2, the J call TRBJ2-1; D call uncertain. V was pared by 3 bases and J by 4 bases, with 7 bases between. The CDR3 contains 13 residues. Germline CDR1 and CDR2: SNHLY and FYNNEI.

The V and J genes are TRBV5-1 and TRBJ2-1; D not certain. CDR1 and CDR2 from the germline V gene are SGHRS and YFSETQ. V was pared by 0 bases and J by 10 bases, with 17 bases between. This CDR3 contains 15 residues. Here the CDR3 reads CASSLGQVGINEQFF. The CDR3 DNA follows: TGCGCCAGCAGCTTGGGGCAGGTAGGAATAAACGAGCAGTTCTTC.

This clonotype showed up just a few times. The CDR3 sequence is CSASRDYSTDTQYF. As DNA, the CDR3 is TGCAGTGCTAGCCGGGACTATAGCACAGATACGCAGTATTTT. The chain joins TRBV20-1 to TRBJ2-3; the match to TRBD2 covers 7 bases. Trimming at V came to 3 bases and at J to 0 bases, leaving 3 bases not matched to a gene. Germline V gene data show CDR1 as DFQATT and CDR2 as SNEGSKA (reference sequence). This CDR3 is built from 14 residues.

For this clonotype: Since a much larger clone is just one base distant, this may be a read error. This chain joins TRBV18 and TRBJ1-4; perhaps TRBD1 as D (5 bases). Germline CDR1 reads KGHSH; CDR2 reads LQKENI. The CDR3 consists of 17 residues. This chain's CDR3 is CASSPSSRRTTNEKQFF. Here the CDR3 DNA reads TGTGCCAGCTCACCAAGTAGCCGGCGGACAACTAATGAAAAACAGTTTTTT. The full variable domain, rest sourced from reference TRBV18 and TRBJ1-4, is NAGVMQNPRHLVRRRGQEARLRCSPMKGHSHVYWYRQLPEEGLKFMVYLQKENIIDESGMPKERFSAEFPKEGPSILRIQQVVRGDSAAYFCASSPSSRRTTNEKQFFGSGTQLSVL.

This chain links TRBV18 with TRBJ2-5; D might be TRBD2 (5 bases). Trimming shortened V by 3 bases and J by 2 bases, and 16 bases separated the two germline ends. CDR1 is KGHSH, CDR2 LQKENI, per germline. The CDR3 covers 16 residues. CDR3 amino acids: CASSPPGVRRQETQYF. The CDR3 DNA sequence: TGTGCCAGCTCACCTCCCGGGGTCAGGAGGCAAGAGACCCAGTACTTC.

In this sample, this clonotype turned up many times. This CDR3 is CASSFQAGNEQFF. The CDR3 DNA is TGTGCCAGCAGCTTTCAGGCTGGCAACGAGCAGTTCTTC. V and J are TRBV7-2 and TRBJ2-1; D is unresolved. The CDR3 length is 13 residues. V was shortened by 3 bases and J by 10 bases, with 13 bases between the two germline ends. CDR1 and CDR2 from the germline V gene are SGHTA and FQGNSA.

This clonotype turned up a few times. The chain uses TRBV29-1 and TRBJ2-1; TRBD2 agrees at 7 bases. The CDR3 runs 14 residues. Germline V CDR1 and CDR2: SQVTM, ANQGSEA. J was trimmed by 4 bases and V by 7 bases; bases with no gene match: 10. CDR3 DNA sequence: TGCAGCGCCCTGGGGTTCGGGGGGTACAATGAGCAGTTCTTC. Its translation: CSALGFGGYNEQFF.

The V and J genes are TRBV15 and TRBJ2-3; tentative D call: TRBD2 (5 bases). The germline V and J ends were trimmed by 1 base and 0 bases, with 14 bases remaining between them. CDR3 length: 17 residues. Germline V gene sequence: CDR1 LNHNV, CDR2 YYDKDF (reference sequence). CDR3 bases: TGTGCCACCAGCAGAGGTTCCGCTAGGAGGAGCACAGATACGCAGTATTTT. This codes for CATSRGSARRSTDTQYF.

CDR3 loop: CASSLSGRSSYNEQFF. CDR3 DNA: TGTGCCAGCAGCCTCAGCGGTCGGAGCTCCTACAATGAGCAGTTCTTC. This chain connects TRBV9 to TRBJ2-1; D is perhaps TRBD2 (5 bases). The CDR3 is 16 amino acids. The germline V and J ends were trimmed by 4 bases and 0 bases, with 14 bases remaining between them. CDR1 is SGDLS, CDR2 YYNGEE, per germline.

This clonotype has at least ten counts. V gene TRBV2 combines with J gene TRBJ2-1, with 12 nucleotides matching TRBD2. Germline-derived CDR1 and CDR2 are SNHLY and FYNNEI. With V trimmed by 6 bases and J by 2 bases, 5 bases remained unmatched. CDR3 length: 16 amino acids. As DNA, the CDR3 is TGTGCCAGCAGGCAAGGACTAGCGGGGCCCTACAATGAGCAGTTCTTC. It encodes CASRQGLAGPYNEQFF.

This clonotype was detected only a few times. The chain has TRBV14 and TRBJ2-3; D perhaps matches TRBD2 (5 bases). The ends were cut back, 0 bases at V and 0 bases at J, with 10 bases in the middle. The CDR3 is 16 residues long. CDR1 and CDR2 (germline): SGHDN, FVKESK. DNA for the CDR3: TGTGCCAGCAGCCAAGAACCGGGGATTAGCACAGATACGCAGTATTTT. It codes for CASSQEPGISTDTQYF.

In its sample, this clonotype was seen many times. The V call is TRBV29-1, the J call TRBJ2-2; D is unresolved. Germline loops: CDR1 SQVTM, CDR2 ANQGSEA. This CDR3 contains 13 residues. Trimming removed 3 bases from V and 8 bases from J, with 13 bases in between. The CDR3 loop is CSVEASTAGELFF. In nucleotides, the CDR3 is TGCAGCGTTGAGGCCAGTACCGCAGGGGAGCTGTTTTTT.